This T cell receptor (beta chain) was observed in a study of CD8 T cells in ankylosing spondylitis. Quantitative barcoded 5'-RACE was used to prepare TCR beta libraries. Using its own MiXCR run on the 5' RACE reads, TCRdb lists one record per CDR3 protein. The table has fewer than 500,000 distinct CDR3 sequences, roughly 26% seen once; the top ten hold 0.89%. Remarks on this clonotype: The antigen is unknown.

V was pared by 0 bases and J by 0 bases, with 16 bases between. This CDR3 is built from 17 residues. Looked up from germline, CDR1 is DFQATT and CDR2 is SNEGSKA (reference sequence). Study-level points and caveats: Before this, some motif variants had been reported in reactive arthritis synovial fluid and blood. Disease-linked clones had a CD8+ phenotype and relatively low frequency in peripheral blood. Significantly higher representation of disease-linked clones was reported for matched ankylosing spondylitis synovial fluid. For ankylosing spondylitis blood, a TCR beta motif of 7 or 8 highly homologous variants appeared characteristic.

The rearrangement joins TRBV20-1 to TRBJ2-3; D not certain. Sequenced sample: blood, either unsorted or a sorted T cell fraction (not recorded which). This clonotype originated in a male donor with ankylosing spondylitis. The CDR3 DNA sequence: TGCAGTGCTAGAGAGCAACGGAGTTCCCCTAGCACAGATACGCAGTATTTT. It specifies CSAREQRSSPSTDTQYF.